Below, 8 T cell receptor beta chains from the same sample are listed, as sequenced in a study of CD8+ T cells in alopecia areata. Treatment of the sample: oral pan-JAK inhibitor, 5-10 mg twice daily. Sequencing relied on a cDNA template that was reverse transcribed from extracted RNA. Profiled with immunoSEQ multiplex PCR; TCRdb holds only in-frame clones, not every one. The table has more than 95,000 clones, 61% seen once. The material sequenced was CD4+ T cells sorted from blood, taken at week 4, from a patient treated with tofacitinib. The receptor set was obtained from a human donor with alopecia areata.

V is TRBV7-2 and J is TRBJ2-5; D call uncertain. V was cut by 5 bases and J by 5 bases, with 12 bases left in between. Germline lookup yields CDR1 SGHTA and CDR2 FQGNSA. The CDR3 runs 13 residues. The CDR3 region is CASSPGPEETQYF. The CDR3 DNA follows: TGTGCCAGCAGCCCCGGACCCGAGGAGACCCAGTACTTC.

A few counts support this clone. The rearrangement joins TRBV6-5 to TRBJ2-1; TRBD2 agrees at 9 bases. Trimming took 6 bases from V and 5 from J; bases not matched to a gene: 8. Germline values: CDR1 MNHEY, CDR2 SVGAGI. The CDR3 consists of 15 residues. The CDR3 reads CASREASGENNEQFF. The CDR3 DNA reads TGTGCCAGCAGAGAGGCTAGCGGGGAAAACAATGAGCAGTTCTTC.

About this clone: This clone may be a read error of a much larger clone one base away. This sequence joins TRBV25-1 and TRBJ2-7; D not certain. This CDR3 is 11 amino acids long. Germline V gives CDR1 MGHDK, CDR2 SYGVNS. Trimming took off 5 bases at V and 1 base at J, with 3 bases between the two ends. The CDR3 nucleotides read TGTGCCAGCAGTTCGTCCTACGAGCAGTACTTC. Protein sequence: CASSSSYEQYF.

This chain connects TRBV4-1 to TRBJ1-4; D unclear. The CDR3 loop spans 14 amino acids. V gave up 4 bases and J gave up 5 bases, with 11 bases separating them. The germline gives CDR1 MGHRA, CDR2 YSYEKL. This chain's CDR3 is CASSPRLVNEKLFF. The CDR3 bases are TGCGCCAGCAGCCCCAGACTAGTGAATGAAAAACTGTTTTTT.

This clone was seen only a few times. The J gene is TRBJ2-1, the V gene TRBV4-3, with D unresolved. Trimming took 1 base from V and 3 from J, leaving 13 bases between them. Germline V gene sequence: CDR1 LGHNA, CDR2 YSLEER. This CDR3 is built from 16 residues. For the CDR3, the DNA is TGCGCCAGCAGCCAAGCAGACACAGCTATCTACAATGAGCAGTTCTTC. It encodes CASSQADTAIYNEQFF.

The V and J genes are TRBV5-4 and TRBJ2-2; the D gene could be TRBD1 or TRBD2 (6 bases each). The CDR3 spans 14 residues. V lost 4 bases to trimming and J lost 5 bases, with 12 bases between them. Per the germline V gene, CDR1 is SGHNT and CDR2 is YYREEE (reference sequence). The CDR3 sequence: CASSQLGGTGELFF. The CDR3 coding sequence is TGTGCCAGCAGCCAACTAGGGGGGACCGGGGAGCTGTTTTTT.

The V and J genes are TRBV19 and TRBJ2-2; TRBD1 aligns across 9 bases. The CDR3 covers 15 residues. Trimming cost V 4 bases and J 5 bases; bases outside gene matches: 5. Per the germline V gene, CDR1 is LNHDA and CDR2 is SQIVND (reference sequence). The CDR3 nucleotides are TGTGCCAGTAGTAACCGGGACAGGGCGACCGGGGAGCTGTTTTTT. It is translated as CASSNRDRATGELFF.

This clone was found once. The chain combines TRBV9 with TRBJ2-1; perhaps TRBD2 as D (7 bases). The V and J ends lost 0 bases and 0 bases respectively, with 10 bases between them. The germline V gene encodes CDR1 SGDLS and CDR2 YYNGEE. The CDR3 spans 16 residues. The CDR3 sequence: CASSVVRGASYNEQFF. The CDR3 DNA follows: TGTGCCAGCAGCGTAGTTCGGGGGGCCTCCTACAATGAGCAGTTCTTC.